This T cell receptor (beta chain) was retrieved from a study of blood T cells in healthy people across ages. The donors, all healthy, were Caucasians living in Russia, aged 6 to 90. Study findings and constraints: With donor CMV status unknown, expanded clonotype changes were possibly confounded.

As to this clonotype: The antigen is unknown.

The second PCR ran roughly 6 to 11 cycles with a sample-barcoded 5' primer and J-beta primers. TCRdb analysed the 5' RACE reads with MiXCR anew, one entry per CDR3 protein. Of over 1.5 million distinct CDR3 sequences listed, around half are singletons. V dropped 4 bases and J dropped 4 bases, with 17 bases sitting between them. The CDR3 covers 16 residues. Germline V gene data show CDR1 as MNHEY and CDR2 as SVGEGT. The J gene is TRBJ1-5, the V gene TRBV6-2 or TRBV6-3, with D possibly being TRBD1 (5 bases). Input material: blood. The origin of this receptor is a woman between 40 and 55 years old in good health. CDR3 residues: CASSFSRQSTNQPQHF. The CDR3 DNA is TGTGCCAGCAGTTTCTCCCGACAGTCGACGAATCAGCCCCAGCATTTT.